A single sample gave rise to the 30 T cell receptor beta chains below, sequenced in a study of T cell repertoires in cytomegalovirus infection. One entry per CDR3 protein results from TCRdb running MiXCR on the reads. The table includes roughly 200,000 distinct CDR3 sequences, about 17% detected once. The specimen was CD8+ T cells from PBMCs. Source of these receptors: a human donor in good health (CMV status not recorded). Some clones in this sample may be carry-over from other donors' samples.

CDR3 residues: CASSGPGRITKTDTQYF. CDR3 bases: TGTGCCAGCAGTGGTCCGGGACGCATCACCAAAACAGATACGCAGTATTTT. The rearrangement joins TRBV6-1 to TRBJ2-3; D is possibly TRBD1 or TRBD2 (5 bases each). The germline gives CDR1 MNHNS, CDR2 SASEGT. There are 17 residues in the CDR3. Trimming stripped 4 bases from V and 3 bases from J, with 20 bases between.

Only a few counts were recorded for this clonotype. This chain uses TRBV7-2 with TRBJ1-5; D gene ambiguous. Germline assignment: CDR1 SGHTA and CDR2 FQGNSA. The CDR3 totals 13 residues. V gave up 4 bases and J gave up 4 bases, with 8 bases separating them. The CDR3 nucleotides read TGTGCCAGCAGCTACCACTCAAATCAGCCCCAGCATTTT. Residues: CASSYHSNQPQHF.

Comment on this clonotype: One end of the junction does not line up with germline, which may come from a read error. The V call is TRBV5-6, the J call TRBJ1-1, with a weak D call TRBD1 (6 bases). CDR3 size: 13 residues. CDR1 and CDR2 (germline): SGHDT, YYEEEE. The CDR3 nucleotides are TGTGCCAGCAGCCCCACAGGGAACATTGAAGCTTTCTTT. This sequence encodes CASSPTGNIEAFF.

The gene calls are TRBV6-2 or TRBV6-3 and TRBJ2-7; unclear D gene. CDR1 is MNHEY, CDR2 SVGEGT, per germline. The V and J ends lost 6 bases and 0 bases respectively, with 9 bases between them. This CDR3 region has 13 residues. CDR3 sequence reads: CASRSDSSYEQYF. The CDR3 bases are TGTGCCAGCAGGTCGGATAGCTCCTACGAGCAGTACTTC.

The chain links TRBV5-5 to TRBJ2-1; D gene ambiguous. The CDR3 covers 15 residues. The germline V gene encodes CDR1 SGHKS and CDR2 YYEKEE (reference sequence). The V and J ends lost 4 bases and 9 bases respectively, with 20 bases between them. CDR3: CASSDRVSFEAEQFF. The CDR3 DNA is TGTGCCAGCAGCGACCGGGTGAGCTTCGAGGCTGAGCAGTTCTTC.

This clonotype was counted a few times. The V and J genes are TRBV6-2 or TRBV6-3 and TRBJ2-5; maybe TRBD1 (5 bases). V was trimmed by 0 bases and J by 1 base, leaving 9 bases between them. The CDR3 has 15 amino acids. CDR1 is MNHEY, CDR2 SVGEGT, per germline. DNA for the CDR3: TGTGCCAGCAGTTACTCGGTGACAGCCCAAGAGACCCAGTACTTC. Its protein is CASSYSVTAQETQYF.

This chain joins TRBV10-3 and TRBJ2-3; perhaps D is TRBD1 or TRBD2 (5 bases each). The CDR3 sequence is 16 residues long. V was clipped by 5 bases and J by 2 bases, with 17 bases between them. The V gene's germline CDR1 is ENHRY and CDR2 SYGVKD. CDR3 sequence: CAISTNTRDLTDTQYF. The CDR3 region has the DNA TGTGCCATCAGTACAAACACCCGGGACCTCACAGATACGCAGTATTTT.

The J gene is TRBJ2-3, the V gene TRBV12-3 or TRBV12-4; 7 bases match TRBD1. The CDR3 has 17 amino acids. After removal of 6 bases from V and 2 bases from J, the junction contained 14 bases not matched to a gene. The CDR3 sequence is CASSPYSGTAVTDTQYF. CDR3 nucleotide sequence: TGTGCCAGCAGCCCCTACTCCGGGACAGCCGTCACAGATACGCAGTATTTT.

The chain recombines TRBV2 with TRBJ2-1; 9 bases align to TRBD2. J was trimmed by 8 bases and V by 2 bases; bases with no gene match: 7. Germline CDR1 reads SNHLY; CDR2 reads FYNNEI. The CDR3 covers 15 residues. Here the CDR3 DNA reads TGTGCCAGCAGTGAATTCGCGGGGGGGCCTTATGAGCAGTTCTTC. Its protein is CASSEFAGGPYEQFF.

This rearrangement joins TRBV7-9 to TRBJ1-1, with 10 bases lining up with TRBD1. J lost 1 base, V lost 7 bases, and 15 bases had no gene match. The germline CDR1 and CDR2 sequences are SEHNR and FQNEAQ (reference sequence). The CDR3 contains 18 residues. CDR3 nucleotide sequence: TGTGCCAGCACCTCAACACTAGGGGACAGGGGTGCGAACACTGAAGCTTTCTTT. Amino acid sequence: CASTSTLGDRGANTEAFF.

The chain carries TRBV9 and TRBJ1-3; tentative D call: TRBD1 (5 bases). Germline V CDR1 and CDR2: SGDLS, YYNGEE. This CDR3 has 15 residues. The ends were cut back, 3 bases at V and 0 bases at J, with 10 bases in the middle. CDR3 region: CASSGAGISGNTIYF. CDR3 DNA: TGTGCCAGCAGCGGGGCAGGGATCTCTGGAAACACCATATATTTT.

This clonotype was counted between two and nine times. The gene calls are TRBV6-6 and TRBJ1-1; the match to TRBD1 covers 8 bases. V was clipped by 8 bases and J by 4 bases; unmatched bases: 9. The V gene's germline CDR1 is MNHNY and CDR2 SVGAGI (reference sequence). The CDR3 length is 14 residues. This CDR3 is CASGYRGSATEAFF. DNA for the CDR3: TGTGCCAGCGGCTACAGGGGGAGTGCCACTGAAGCTTTCTTT.

In its sample, this clonotype was seen many times. This chain joins TRBV6-5 and TRBJ2-5, with TRBD2 matching over 7 bases. J was trimmed by 2 bases and V by 6 bases; bases with no gene match: 6. This CDR3 region has 14 residues. CDR1 is MNHEY, CDR2 SVGAGI, per germline. CDR3 nucleotide sequence: TGTGCCAGCAGCTTAACGGGGGGTCAAGAGACCCAGTACTTC. It yields the protein CASSLTGGQETQYF.

Points on this clonotype: Given a much more abundant clone one base away, this may be a read error. The chain carries TRBV7-9 and TRBJ2-1; TRBD1 aligns across 7 bases. The CDR3 covers 15 residues. The J segment lost 0 bases and the V segment lost 5 bases, leaving 4 bases of the junction unmatched. Germline assignment: CDR1 SEHNR and CDR2 FQNEAQ (reference sequence). For the CDR3, the DNA is TGTGCCAGCAGCACGGACAGGAGCTCCTACAATGAGCAGTTCTTC. This gives the protein CASSTDRSSYNEQFF.

This clonotype showed up just a few times. CDR3 loop: CASSRKGTGNLDTEAFF. The CDR3 DNA reads TGTGCCAGCAGCAGAAAGGGGACAGGGAACCTCGACACTGAAGCTTTCTTT. The rearrangement joins TRBV11-2 to TRBJ1-1, with 9 positions matching TRBD1. The V gene end was trimmed by 5 bases and the J gene end by 3 bases; junction bases not matched to a gene: 13. The CDR3 is 17 amino acids. CDR1 is SGHAT and CDR2 is FQNNGV in the germline V gene. Using reference TRBV11-2 and TRBJ1-1 for the parts outside the CDR3, the full variable domain is EAGVAQSPRYKIIEKRQSVAFWCNPISGHATLYWYQQILGQGPKLLIQFQNNGVVDDSQLPKDRFSAERLKGVDSTLKIQPAKLEDSAVYLCASSRKGTGNLDTEAFFGQGTRLTVV.

In this sample, this clonotype turned up a few times. The genes are TRBV7-2 and TRBJ1-1, with 9 bases that match TRBD1. CDR1 and CDR2 from the germline V gene are SGHTA and FQGNSA. The CDR3 consists of 18 residues. V shed 3 bases, J shed 0 bases, and the junction held 11 bases outside the gene matches. The CDR3, as DNA: TGTGCCAGCAGCTTCCGGGACAGGGAAAGGTTCATGAACACTGAAGCTTTCTTT. The encoded protein is CASSFRDRERFMNTEAFF.

The gene calls are TRBV7-9 and TRBJ1-2; a weak D match, TRBD1 (6 bases). The CDR3 extends over 14 amino acids. V lost 2 bases, J lost 5 bases, and 12 bases lay in between. Germline CDR1 and CDR2: SEHNR and FQNEAQ (reference sequence). The CDR3 region has the DNA TGTGCCAGCAGCTTACTCGGGGGCAAATATGGCTACACCTTC. Protein sequence: CASSLLGGKYGYTF.

Only a few counts were recorded for this clonotype. J is TRBJ2-3 and V is TRBV27, with 12 bases matching TRBD1. The germline V gene has CDR1 MNHEY and CDR2 SMNVEV (reference sequence). V dropped 11 bases and J dropped 12; count of bases not matched to a gene: 9. This CDR3 comprises 12 residues. CDR3 coding DNA: TGTGCCTCGGGACAGGGGGCTCGGACCCAGTATTTT. It translates to CASGQGARTQYF.

The chain couples TRBV15 to TRBJ2-2; 8 bases align to TRBD2. This CDR3 spans 15 amino acids. Trimming took 0 bases from V and 3 from J; bases not matched to a gene: 0. Germline assignment: CDR1 LNHNV and CDR2 YYDKDF (reference sequence). CDR3 loop: CATSRDSGDTGELFF. In DNA, the CDR3 is TGTGCCACCAGCAGAGATAGCGGGGACACCGGGGAGCTGTTTTTT.

This clonotype was counted between two and nine times. The J gene is TRBJ2-1, the V gene TRBV28; D is ambiguous. The CDR3 runs 10 residues. In germline, CDR1 is MDHEN, CDR2 SYDVKM. The V end was cut by 6 bases, the J end by 8 bases, with 5 bases between. The CDR3 loop reads CASRGYEQFF. CDR3 sequence (DNA): TGTGCCAGCAGAGGGTATGAGCAGTTCTTC. Full variable domain (remainder filled in from reference TRBV28 and TRBJ2-1): DVKVTQSSRYLVKRTGEKVFLECVQDMDHENMFWYRQDPGLGLRLIYFSYDVKMKEKGDIPEGYSVSREKKERFSLILESASTNQTSMYLCASRGYEQFFGPGTRLTVL.

There are many counts of this clonotype. The chain is built from TRBV7-8 and TRBJ2-1; D is undetermined. The CDR3 has 15 amino acids. The germline V gene encodes CDR1 SGHVS and CDR2 FQNEAQ. Trimming took off 5 bases at V and 7 bases at J, with 18 bases between the two ends. For the CDR3, the DNA is TGTGCCAGCAGCCCCCGCTATGACCAAATGAATGAGCAGTTCTTC. Translation gives CASSPRYDQMNEQFF.

As concerns this clonotype: One end of the junction varies from germline; a read error may be responsible. This sequence joins TRBV5-1 and TRBJ2-3; 11 nucleotides match TRBD2. The CDR3 contains 16 residues. Looked up from germline, CDR1 is SGHRS and CDR2 is YFSETQ. The CDR3 DNA reads as TGCGCCAGCAGCGCTACTAGCGGGGGACACAGAGATGCGCAGTATTTT. Translated, it gives CASSATSGGHRDAQYF.

The V call is TRBV2, the J call TRBJ2-7; D not certain. The CDR3 covers 15 residues. CDR1 SNHLY and CDR2 FYNNEI come from the germline V gene. V lost 6 bases and J 6 bases, leaving 21 bases between the germline ends. CDR3 protein: CASSLTPRTSFEQYF. The CDR3 DNA reads TGTGCCAGCAGCCTTACCCCCAGGACCTCATTCGAGCAGTACTTC.

This clonotype occurred a few times. This sequence joins TRBV7-2 and TRBJ1-4; D not resolved. Germline CDR1 and CDR2: SGHTA and FQGNSA. The CDR3 length is 18 residues. V was shortened by 2 bases and J by 0 bases, with 16 bases between the two germline ends. DNA for the CDR3: TGTGCCAGCAGCTTAAATGAACAGACCGCTGCAACTAATGAAAAACTGTTTTTT. Encoded protein: CASSLNEQTAATNEKLFF.

V usage is TRBV5-1 and J usage is TRBJ1-1; TRBD1 is a possible D gene (5 bases). Trimming pared 3 bases from V and 7 bases from J, leaving 7 bases between. CDR1 SGHRS and CDR2 YFSETQ come from the germline V gene. This CDR3 region has 11 residues. Written as DNA, the CDR3 is TGCGCCAGCAGCTCCGACAGTGAAGCTTTCTTT. This sequence encodes CASSSDSEAFF.

This sequence joins TRBV29-1 and TRBJ2-1; D possibly matches TRBD1 or TRBD2 (5 bases each). The V end lost 5 bases, the J end lost 2 bases, and 19 bases lay between the germline ends. Germline CDR1 and CDR2: SQVTM and ANQGSEA. CDR3 length: 16 amino acids. CDR3 protein: CSVQGTLGETYNEQFF. The CDR3 DNA reads as TGCAGCGTTCAGGGTACCCTCGGGGAAACCTACAATGAGCAGTTCTTC.

The J gene is TRBJ2-7, the V gene TRBV9, with TRBD2 matching over 8 bases. V gave up 0 bases and J gave up 5 bases; unmatched junction bases: 4. The V gene's germline CDR1 is SGDLS and CDR2 YYNGEE. CDR3 length: 14 amino acids. Here the CDR3 reads CASSVDGGADEQYF. CDR3 nucleotides: TGTGCCAGCAGCGTAGACGGGGGGGCCGACGAGCAGTACTTC.

This clonotype was seen more than once but under ten times. V usage is TRBV14 and J usage is TRBJ2-1, with D tentatively TRBD2 (6 bases). Germline-derived CDR1 and CDR2 are SGHDN and FVKESK. This CDR3 region has 15 residues. Trimming took 4 bases from V and 5 from J, leaving 15 bases between them. As DNA, the CDR3 is TGTGCCAGCAGCCTGGGACTGGGAAACGACAATGAGCAGTTCTTC. Its protein is CASSLGLGNDNEQFF. Supplemented by reference TRBV14 and TRBJ2-1, the full variable domain reads EAGVTQFPSHSVIEKGQTVTLRCDPISGHDNLYWYRRVMGKEIKFLLHFVKESKQDESGMPNNRFLAERTGGTYSTLKVQPAELEDSGVYFCASSLGLGNDNEQFFGPGTRLTVL.

The CDR3 region is CASSVGGGLYQETQYF. For the CDR3, the DNA is TGTGCCAGCAGCGTAGGGGGGGGCCTATACCAAGAGACCCAGTACTTC. V and J are TRBV9 and TRBJ2-5; tentatively, D is TRBD2 (7 bases). Trimming took off 0 bases at V and 0 bases at J, with 12 bases between the two ends. The CDR3 contains 16 residues. Germline loops: CDR1 SGDLS, CDR2 YYNGEE.

This clonotype was seen only a few times. The rearrangement joins TRBV7-2 to TRBJ2-3; D possibly corresponds to TRBD1 (7 bases). CDR1 SGHTA and CDR2 FQGNSA come from the germline V gene. The V gene lost 3 bases and the J gene lost 0 bases, with 13 bases spanning the gap. The CDR3 totals 16 residues. The chain's CDR3 is CASSLLTGTSTDTQYF. The CDR3 DNA follows: TGTGCCAGCAGCTTGCTGACAGGGACTAGCACAGATACGCAGTATTTT.